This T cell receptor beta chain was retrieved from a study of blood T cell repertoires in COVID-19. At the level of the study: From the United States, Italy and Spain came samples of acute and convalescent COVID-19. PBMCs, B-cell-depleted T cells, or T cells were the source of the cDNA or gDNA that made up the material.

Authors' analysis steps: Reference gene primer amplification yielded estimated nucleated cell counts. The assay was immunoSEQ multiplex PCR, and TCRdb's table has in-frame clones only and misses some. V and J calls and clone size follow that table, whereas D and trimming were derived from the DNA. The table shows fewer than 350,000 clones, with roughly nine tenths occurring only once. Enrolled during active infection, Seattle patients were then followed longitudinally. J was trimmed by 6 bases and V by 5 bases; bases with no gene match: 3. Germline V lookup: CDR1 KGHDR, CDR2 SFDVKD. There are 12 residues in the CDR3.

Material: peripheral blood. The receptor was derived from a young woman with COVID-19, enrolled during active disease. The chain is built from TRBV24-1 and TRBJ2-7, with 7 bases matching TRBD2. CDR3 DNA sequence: TGTGCCACCAGTGCTCCGGGAGGCGAGCAGTACTTC. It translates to CATSAPGGEQYF.